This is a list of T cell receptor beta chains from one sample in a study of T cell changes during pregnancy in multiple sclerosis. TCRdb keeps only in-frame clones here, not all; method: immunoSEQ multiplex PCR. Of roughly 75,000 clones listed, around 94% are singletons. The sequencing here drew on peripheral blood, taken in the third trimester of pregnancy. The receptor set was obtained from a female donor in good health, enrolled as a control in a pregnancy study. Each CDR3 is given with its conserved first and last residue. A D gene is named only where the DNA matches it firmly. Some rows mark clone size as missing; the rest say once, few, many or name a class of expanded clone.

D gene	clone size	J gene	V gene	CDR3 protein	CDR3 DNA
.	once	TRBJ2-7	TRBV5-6	CASSLQGSGKYF	TGTGCCAGCAGCTTACAAGGGTCCGGGAAGTACTTC
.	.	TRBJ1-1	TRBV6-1	CASSETGRSTEAFF	TGTGCCAGCAGTGAGACAGGACGGAGCACTGAAGCTTTCTTT
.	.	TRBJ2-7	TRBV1	CTSSQDCGPGTSGSYEQYF	TGCACCAGCAGCCAAGATTGTGGCCCCGGGACTAGCGGCTCCTACGAGCAGTACTTC
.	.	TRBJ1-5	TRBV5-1	CASSPVGDFNQPQHF	TGCGCCAGCAGCCCGGTAGGGGACTTCAATCAGCCCCAGCATTTT
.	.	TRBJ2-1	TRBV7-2	CASRESAYNEQFF	TGTGCCAGCAGAGAGTCGGCCTACAATGAGCAGTTCTTC
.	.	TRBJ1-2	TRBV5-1	CASSRNPGGYTF	TGCGCCAGCAGCAGGAATCCGGGTGGCTACACCTTC
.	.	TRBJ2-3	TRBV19	CASSIAPGGSSTDTQYF	TGTGCCAGTAGTATAGCGCCCGGAGGGTCTAGCACAGATACGCAGTATTTT
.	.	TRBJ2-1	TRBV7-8	CASSLGASVIYNEQFF	TGTGCCAGCAGCTTAGGAGCTAGTGTGATCTACAATGAGCAGTTCTTC
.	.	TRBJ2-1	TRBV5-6	CASSPRDLGYNEQFF	TGTGCCAGCAGCCCCAGGGACTTGGGTTACAATGAGCAGTTCTTC
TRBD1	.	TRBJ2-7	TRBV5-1	CASSLGRQGYPYEQYF	TGCGCCAGCAGCCTAGGACGACAGGGGTACCCCTACGAGCAGTACTTC
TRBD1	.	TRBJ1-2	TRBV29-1	CSVRKTGGYGYTF	TGCAGCGTCCGTAAGACAGGGGGCTATGGCTACACCTTC
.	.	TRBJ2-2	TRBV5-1	CASSAVRGTGELFF	TGCGCCAGCAGCGCAGTCCGGGGCACCGGGGAGCTGTTTTTT
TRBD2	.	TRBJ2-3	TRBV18	CASSLAGADTQYF	TGTGCCAGCTCACTCGCGGGGGCAGATACGCAGTATTTT
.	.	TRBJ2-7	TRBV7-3	CASSLDGSLSYEQYF	TGTGCCAGCAGCTTAGACGGGAGTCTTTCCTACGAGCAGTACTTC
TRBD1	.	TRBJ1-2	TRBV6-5	CASRTDRVFDYGYTF	TGTGCCAGCAGGACCGACAGGGTTTTCGACTATGGCTACACCTTC
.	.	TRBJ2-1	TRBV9	CASSVAGFEQFF	TGTGCCAGCAGCGTAGCAGGGTTTGAGCAGTTCTTC
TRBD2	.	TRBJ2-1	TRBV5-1	CASSRGGSRFF	TGCGCCAGCAGTCGGGGCGGGAGCCGGTTCTTC
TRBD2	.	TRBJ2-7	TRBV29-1	CSVLAGGREQYF	TGCAGCGTTCTAGCGGGGGGAAGGGAGCAGTACTTC
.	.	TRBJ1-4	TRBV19	CASSATWGGEKLFF	TGTGCCAGTAGTGCCACATGGGGCGGTGAAAAACTGTTTTTT
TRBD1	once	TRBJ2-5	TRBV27	CASSLKAGTAETQYF	TGTGCCAGCAGTTTAAAAGCCGGGACAGCGGAGACCCAGTACTTC
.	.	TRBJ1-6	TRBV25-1	CASSESLGINSPLHF	TGTGCCAGCAGTGAATCACTAGGGATTAATTCACCCCTCCACTTT
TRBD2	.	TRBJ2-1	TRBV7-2	CASSVLLAGSYNEQFF	TGTGCCAGCAGCGTGCTACTAGCGGGCAGTTACAATGAGCAGTTCTTC
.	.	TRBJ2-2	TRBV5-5	CASRGGQGHTGELFF	TGTGCCAGCAGGGGTGGGCAGGGCCACACCGGGGAGCTGTTTTTT
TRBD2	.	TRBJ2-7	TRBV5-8	CASRNGLAGEQYF	TGTGCCAGCAGGAACGGACTAGCGGGCGAGCAGTACTTC
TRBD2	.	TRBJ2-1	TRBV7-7	CASSLKLAGGDNEQFF	TGTGCTAGCAGCTTAAAACTAGCGGGAGGCGACAATGAGCAGTTCTTC
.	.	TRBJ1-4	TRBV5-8	CASSRGVAPATNEKLFF	TGTGCCAGCAGCCGGGGTGTAGCCCCTGCAACTAATGAAAAACTGTTTTTT
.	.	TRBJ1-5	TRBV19	CASSWAGDQPQHF	TGTGCCAGTAGTTGGGCGGGCGATCAGCCCCAGCATTTT
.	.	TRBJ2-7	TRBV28	CASSSLLSTHEQYF	TGTGCCAGCAGTTCCCTGCTTAGCACCCACGAGCAGTACTTC